The sequence of this T cell receptor (beta chain) was determined in a study of cytomegalovirus exposure and HLA in healthy donors. Study results and caveats: HLA allele associations emerged for 15,000 to 20,000 TCR beta sequences in a later analysis, at 0.05 false discovery rate. A reported reduction in N-insertions relative to the approximately 670-donor mean was seen in an Asian-associated ancestry cluster in a later analysis.

In regard to this clone: Antigen unknown.

The PCR employed 60 Vbeta primers together with 13 Jbeta primers. The assay was immunoSEQ multiplex PCR, and TCRdb's table has in-frame clones only and misses some. The sample lists 100,000 to 150,000 clones, about 79% occurring once. The sequence came from a man aged 18 to 30 in good health and CMV-seronegative. The material sequenced was PBMCs.

CDR3 nucleotides: TGTGCCAGCAGCCGCGACACAGATACGCAGTATTTT. It specifies CASSRDTDTQYF. V usage is TRBV11-2 and J usage is TRBJ2-3; D unclear. With 5 bases removed from V and 2 bases from J, the gap between germline ends came to 5 bases. The CDR3 sequence is 12 residues long. Germline assignment: CDR1 SGHAT and CDR2 FQNNGV.